Sequencing of this T cell receptor (beta chain) was carried out in a study of B cell selection in AIRE deficiency. General observations from the study: Tconv and Treg cells from AIRE-deficient patients resembled healthy donors in TCRBV usage, CDR3 length and diversity. TCRbeta-only data showed roughly 37% of shared healthy Treg sequences in healthy Tconv. Healthy donors alone shared roughly 32% of approximately 3,500 Treg sequences; patients alone roughly 10%.

To note about this clone: The antigen is not known.

Conventional CD4 T cells were sorted as CD4+CD127+ cells. The CDR3 covers 14 residues. V was shortened by 3 bases and J by 1 base, with 9 bases between the two germline ends. Germline values: CDR1 ENHRY, CDR2 SYGVKD. Original analysis: Approximately 1.1x10^5 patient and 1.3x10^5 or so healthy donor in-frame TCRbeta sequences came from conventional T cells. Measured with immunoSEQ multiplex PCR; TCRdb has only the in-frame clones, and not every one. V and J calls plus clone size are reproduced from that table; the DNA served to infer D and trimming. Counted here are some 25,000 clones, approximately 96% occurring once; the ten biggest clones make up roughly 0.2%.

V gene TRBV10-3 combines with J gene TRBJ1-1; maybe TRBD1 (5 bases). Sequences were obtained from conventional CD4+ T cells sorted from PBMCs. The receptor was isolated from a human donor with AIRE deficiency. The CDR3 bases are TGTGCCATCAGTGATAGGGGAAAGAACACTGAAGCTTTCTTT. Its protein product is CAISDRGKNTEAFF.